The 17 T cell receptor beta chains given below trace back to one sample, sequenced in a study of T cell repertoires in cytomegalovirus infection. Each CDR3 protein gets one entry after TCRdb re-called the reads with MiXCR. The sample has some 390,000 distinct CDR3 sequences, less than 20% seen once. Sample: PBMCs. These receptors came from a human donor in good health (CMV status not recorded). Some clones in this sample may be carry-over from other donors' samples.

In its sample, this clonotype was seen a few times. The chain links TRBV27 to TRBJ2-3; 9 positions match TRBD1. This CDR3 region has 18 residues. V lost 3 bases and J lost 4; bases outside the gene matches: 14. Germline CDR1 MNHEY, CDR2 SMNVEV (reference sequence). CDR3: CASSFGFGTGFKADTQYF. In nucleotides, the CDR3 is TGTGCCAGCAGTTTCGGCTTTGGGACAGGGTTTAAGGCAGATACGCAGTATTTT.

V gene TRBV7-2 combines with J gene TRBJ1-4, with TRBD1 as a possible D gene (6 bases). Germline assignment: CDR1 SGHTA and CDR2 FQGNSA. Trimming took 1 base from V and 10 from J, leaving 19 bases between them. The CDR3 runs to 16 residues. CDR3 nucleotide sequence: TGTGCCAGCAGCTTAGAACGGGGGGCTCGTGGTGGAAAACTGTTTTTT. It encodes CASSLERGARGGKLFF. Full variable domain (remainder filled in from reference TRBV7-2 and TRBJ1-4): GAGVSQSPSNKVTEKGKDVELRCDPISGHTALYWYRQSLGQGLEFLIYFQGNSAPDKSGLPSDRFSAERTGGSVSTLTIQRTQQEDSAVYLCASSLERGARGGKLFFGSGTQLSVL.

This sequence joins TRBV5-1 and TRBJ2-1; 10 nucleotides line up with TRBD2. The CDR3 length is 16 residues. V lost 4 bases to trimming and J lost 5 bases; unmatched junction nucleotides: 9. Germline V CDR1 and CDR2: SGHRS, YFSETQ. CDR3 in DNA: TGCGCCAGCAGCCCGGGGGGTACTAGCGGGAACAATGAGCAGTTCTTC. Amino acids: CASSPGGTSGNNEQFF.

This clonotype was found a few times. The chain is built from TRBV30 and TRBJ2-1; tentative D call: TRBD1 (6 bases). Germline V gene lookup returns CDR1 GTSNPN and CDR2 SVGIG (reference sequence). Trimming stripped 5 bases from V and 0 bases from J, with 11 bases between. The CDR3 extends over 14 amino acids. The CDR3 DNA sequence: TGTGCCTGGGCTAGGGGGAGCTCCTACAATGAGCAGTTCTTC. It encodes CAWARGSSYNEQFF.

The chain couples TRBV30 to TRBJ2-7; D remains unclear. This CDR3 has 14 amino acids. Looked up from germline, CDR1 is GTSNPN and CDR2 is SVGIG (reference sequence). V was cut by 2 bases and J by 5 bases, with 16 bases left in between. CDR3 sequence: CAWSRRWGLHEQYF. CDR3 DNA: TGTGCCTGGAGTAGGAGATGGGGTCTCCACGAGCAGTACTTC.

J is TRBJ2-3 and V is TRBV7-2; D remains ambiguous. Trimming took off 2 bases at V and 6 bases at J, with 12 bases between the two ends. This CDR3 has 14 residues. Germline V CDR1 and CDR2: SGHTA, FQGNSA. The CDR3 region is CASSLRGPRDTQYF. The CDR3 DNA follows: TGTGCCAGCAGCTTACGAGGACCTAGGGATACGCAGTATTTT.

Ten or more counts support this clonotype. This chain joins TRBV7-6 and TRBJ2-7, with no clear D. Germline assignment: CDR1 SGHVS and CDR2 FNYEAQ. V was shortened by 5 bases and J by 6 bases, with 11 bases between the two germline ends. The CDR3 sequence is 12 residues long. In nucleotides, the CDR3 is TGTGCCAGCAGCCGCCTCCCCGGCGAGCAGTACTTC. Residues: CASSRLPGEQYF.

This clonotype was counted many times. This chain connects TRBV12-3 or TRBV12-4 to TRBJ2-1; 9 nucleotides align to TRBD2. Trimming cost V 3 bases and J 7 bases; bases outside gene matches: 13. The CDR3 consists of 17 residues. Written as DNA, the CDR3 is TGTGCCAGCAGTTTGGGATCTCGTAGCGGGAGCAGGAATGAGCAGTTCTTC. Amino acid sequence: CASSLGSRSGSRNEQFF.

This clonotype has a count of ten or more. J is TRBJ1-5 and V is TRBV12-3 or TRBV12-4; D ambiguous. The length of the CDR3 is 13 residues. V was cut by 8 bases and J by 0 bases, with 8 bases left in between. The CDR3 sequence: CASASPSNQPQHF. CDR3 nucleotides: TGTGCCAGCGCTTCGCCTAGCAATCAGCCCCAGCATTTT.

The table lists this clonotype with many counts. The chain is built from TRBV12-5 and TRBJ2-1; 9 nucleotides agree with TRBD2. Germline V gives CDR1 LGHNT, CDR2 FRNRAP. This CDR3 is 17 amino acids long. J gave up 3 bases and V 0 bases, and 6 bases lay outside the gene matches. The CDR3 loop reads CASGLVVASGNYNEQFF. The CDR3 nucleotides read TGTGCTAGTGGTTTGGTCGTGGCTAGCGGGAACTACAATGAGCAGTTCTTC.

The sample holds a few counts of this clonotype. V usage is TRBV7-2 and J usage is TRBJ2-3, with D possibly TRBD1 on 5 matching bases. Germline V gives CDR1 SGHTA, CDR2 FQGNSA. CDR3 length: 16 amino acids. Trimming left V 0 bases short and J 9 bases short, with 19 bases between. The CDR3 sequence is CASSLASRGRPYTQYF. The CDR3 bases are TGTGCCAGCAGCTTAGCATCTAGGGGTCGCCCTTACACGCAGTATTTT.

The rearrangement uses TRBV29-1 and TRBJ2-5, with D possibly matching TRBD1 (6 bases). Germline values: CDR1 SQVTM, CDR2 ANQGSEA. V gave up 6 bases and J gave up 2 bases, with 13 bases separating them. This CDR3 comprises 13 residues. The CDR3 nucleotides read TGCAGCGTCACCAGGACAGCACAAGAGACCCAGTACTTC. Its translation is CSVTRTAQETQYF.

Concerning this clonotype: Possible read error: a much larger clone is one base away. The CDR3 here is CTSSLAWAFPDTQYF. CDR3 coding DNA: TGTACCAGCAGCTTAGCTTGGGCTTTTCCAGATACGCAGTATTTT. The chain couples TRBV7-2 to TRBJ2-3; D is undetermined. Trimming cost V 0 bases and J 4 bases, with 11 bases left between them. Germline V lookup: CDR1 SGHTA, CDR2 FQGNSA. The CDR3 contains 15 residues.

In its sample, this clonotype was seen a few times. J is TRBJ2-5 and V is TRBV5-1, with 7 bases lining up with TRBD2. CDR1 and CDR2 (germline): SGHRS, YFSETQ. This CDR3 is built from 15 residues. V gave up 4 bases and J gave up 5 bases; unmatched junction bases: 11. The CDR3 protein is CASSSDGGTMETQYF. CDR3 in DNA: TGCGCCAGCAGCAGCGACGGGGGGACCATGGAGACCCAGTACTTC. Full variable domain (rest looked up from reference TRBV5-1 and TRBJ2-5): KAGVTQTPRYLIKTRGQQVTLSCSPISGHRSVSWYQQTPGQGLQFLFEYFSETQRNKGNFPGRFSGRQFSNSRSEMNVSTLELGDSALYLCASSSDGGTMETQYFGPGTRLLVL.

In this sample, this clonotype turned up a few times. This rearrangement joins TRBV9 to TRBJ2-1; 11 bases match TRBD2. V dropped 4 bases and J dropped 4; count of bases not matched to a gene: 4. The germline gives CDR1 SGDLS, CDR2 YYNGEE. The CDR3 contains 15 residues. CDR3 DNA: TGTGCCAGCAGCCCTAGCGGGAGGCCATACAATGAGCAGTTCTTC. It yields the protein CASSPSGRPYNEQFF.

V usage is TRBV4-1 and J usage is TRBJ1-6, with a weak D call TRBD1 (5 bases). The V gene's germline CDR1 is MGHRA and CDR2 YSYEKL. Trimming removed 0 bases at V and 10 bases at J, with 19 bases between. The CDR3 is 17 amino acids. CDR3 nucleotide sequence: TGCGCCAGCAGCCAAGACCCGTCTGGGACGGCGCTATCACCCCTCCACTTT. Amino acids: CASSQDPSGTALSPLHF.

This clonotype was seen a handful of times. The CDR3 sequence is CASTNPSGANVLTF. The CDR3 nucleotides read TGCGCCAGCACGAACCCCTCTGGGGCCAACGTCCTGACTTTC. The chain links TRBV5-1 to TRBJ2-6; the D is unclear. V gave up 6 bases and J gave up 0 bases, with 7 bases separating them. Per germline, CDR1 SGHRS and CDR2 YFSETQ. The CDR3 sequence is 14 residues long.